Listed here are 26 T cell receptor beta chains from one sample, sequenced in a study of shared clonotypes between healthy human individuals (dated by TCRdb to 2019 to 2021). The library was produced with the immunoSEQ multiplex PCR assay. TCRdb obtained this table from immuneACCESS and retained in-frame rearrangements with V and J assigned. These tables miss some clones; where compared with another copy, unresolved V genes account for less than half of the shortfall, and the remainder is unexplained. A total of a few million clones appear in this sample, approximately 95% of them only once. The ten largest make up approximately 0.4% of the sample. Material for sequencing was naive CD4+ T cells from PBMCs. Read against the paper, the sample's cell subset or site label means: CD45RA+ positively selected. The receptors stem from a man between 18 and 35 years old in good health. Some clones in this sample may be carry-over from other donors' samples.

The gene calls are TRBV5-1 and TRBJ2-7, with D hard to call. The CDR3 has 15 residues. Germline-derived CDR1 and CDR2 are SGHRS and YFSETQ. V was trimmed by 0 bases and J by 4 bases, leaving 14 bases between them. This CDR3 reads CASSLEASVPYEQYF. The CDR3 DNA reads as TGCGCCAGCAGCTTGGAGGCGTCTGTCCCTTACGAGCAGTACTTC.

The rearrangement uses TRBV2 and TRBJ2-7; 10 bases align to TRBD2. CDR1 SNHLY and CDR2 FYNNEI come from the germline V gene. The V gene end was trimmed by 5 bases and the J gene end by 4 bases; junction bases not matched to a gene: 5. The CDR3 spans 14 residues. The CDR3 DNA reads as TGTGCCAGCAGTCTAGCGGGAGCACAATACGAGCAGTACTTC. It yields the protein CASSLAGAQYEQYF.

This clone was seen once. This chain uses TRBV9 with TRBJ2-3; TRBD1 agrees at 8 bases. The CDR3 is 12 residues long. Germline CDR1 reads SGDLS; CDR2 reads YYNGEE. V was clipped by 4 bases and J by 9 bases; unmatched bases: 4. For the CDR3, the DNA is TGTGCCAGCAGCCCCCGGGACAGGACGCAGTATTTT. Translating it yields CASSPRDRTQYF. Combining the CDR3 with reference TRBV9 and TRBJ2-3 gives the whole variable domain DSGVTQTPKHLITATGQRVTLRCSPRSGDLSVYWYQQSLDQGLQFLIQYYNGEERAKGNILERFSAQQFPDLHSELNLSSLELGDSALYFCASSPRDRTQYFGPGTRLTVL.

Regarding this clone: This specimen includes other DNA sequences encoding the same CDR3. The rearrangement uses TRBV9 and TRBJ2-2; D uncertain. V lost 0 bases to trimming and J lost 1 base, with 7 bases between them. Germline-derived CDR1 and CDR2 are SGDLS and YYNGEE. The CDR3 totals 15 residues. The CDR3 spells CASSVGSGNTGELFF. The DNA of the CDR3 is TGTGCCAGCAGCGTAGGGTCGGGGAACACCGGGGAGCTGTTTTTT.

This clone showed up just a few times. The V gene is TRBV2, the J gene TRBJ1-5, with D maybe TRBD1 (6 bases). Trimming shortened V by 4 bases and J by 5 bases, and 12 bases separated the two germline ends. The germline CDR1 and CDR2 sequences are SNHLY and FYNNEI. CDR3 size: 14 residues. CDR3: CASSAQGRDQPQHF. The CDR3 DNA reads as TGTGCCAGCAGTGCACAGGGTAGGGATCAGCCCCAGCATTTT.

This clone has more than one count but fewer than ten. The same CDR3 can be traced to other DNA sequences in this sample. The genes are TRBV29-1 and TRBJ1-4; D not certain. Per the germline V gene, CDR1 is SQVTM and CDR2 is ANQGSEA. V was trimmed by 0 bases and J by 4 bases, leaving 6 bases between them. The CDR3 runs 13 residues. CDR3 protein: CSVEDGINEKLFF. DNA of the CDR3: TGCAGCGTTGAAGATGGCATTAATGAAAAACTGTTTTTT. The entire variable domain, with the rest obtained from reference TRBV29-1 and TRBJ1-4, is as follows: SAVISQKPSRDICQRGTSLTIQCQVDSQVTMMFWYRQQPGQSLTLIATANQGSEATYESGFVIDKFPISRPNLTFSTLTVSNMSPEDSSIYLCSVEDGINEKLFFGSGTQLSVL.

The CDR3 DNA reads as TGTGCCAGTAGTCCCCGTTGGTCGGGGCGTAGTCCTGGCACAGATACGCAGTATTTT. Protein: CASSPRWSGRSPGTDTQYF. The genes are TRBV19 and TRBJ2-3, with D possibly being TRBD1 or TRBD2 (5 bases each). V was clipped by 5 bases and J by 1 base, with 25 bases between them. CDR3 length: 19 residues. Germline-derived CDR1 and CDR2 are LNHDA and SQIVND (reference sequence).

A single count supports this clone. This sequence joins TRBV25-1 and TRBJ1-4; possibly TRBD1 for D (5 bases). V lost 3 bases and J 3 bases, leaving 17 bases between the germline ends. The CDR3 is 17 amino acids. Germline-derived CDR1 and CDR2 are MGHDK and SYGVNS. This chain's CDR3 is CASSEVAGRRANEKLFF. The CDR3 nucleotides are TGTGCCAGCAGTGAGGTGGCAGGGAGGAGGGCTAATGAAAAACTGTTTTTT. Full variable domain (missing parts from reference TRBV25-1 and TRBJ1-4): EADIYQTPRYLVIGTGKKITLECSQTMGHDKMYWYQQDPGMELHLIHYSYGVNSTEKGDLSSESTVSRIRTEHFPLTLESARPSHTSQYLCASSEVAGRRANEKLFFGSGTQLSVL.

Concerning this clone itself: The sample contains more than one DNA sequence encoding this CDR3. CDR3 protein: CASSDNRNTEAFF. In DNA form, the CDR3 reads TGTGCCAGCAGTGACAACCGGAACACTGAAGCTTTCTTT. The chain employs TRBV2 and TRBJ1-1; no firm D call. Trimming removed 3 bases at V and 1 base at J, with 6 bases between. The CDR3 has 13 amino acids. Germline V gives CDR1 SNHLY, CDR2 FYNNEI.

The sample holds one count of this clone. V and J are TRBV2 and TRBJ2-3; 8 bases agree with TRBD1. This CDR3 comprises 14 residues. CDR1 and CDR2 from the germline V gene are SNHLY and FYNNEI. Losses at the gene ends were 6 bases for V and 5 bases for J; bases not matched to a gene: 7. The CDR3 nucleotides are TGTGCCAGCAGCCCAGGGGGCGGTGGAGATACGCAGTATTTT. The encoded protein is CASSPGGGGDTQYF. The whole variable domain, remainder taken from reference TRBV2 and TRBJ2-3, is EPEVTQTPSHQVTQMGQEVILRCVPISNHLYFYWYRQILGQKVEFLVSFYNNEISEKSEIFDDQFSVERPDGSNFTLKIRSTKLEDSAMYFCASSPGGGGDTQYFGPGTRLTVL.

V gene TRBV7-2 combines with J gene TRBJ2-5, with 8 bases aligning to TRBD2. The junction had 3 bases not matched to a gene; V was cut back by 3 bases and J by 3 bases. The CDR3 contains 14 residues. Germline V lookup: CDR1 SGHTA, CDR2 FQGNSA. Here the CDR3 reads CASSFNSGKETQYF. The CDR3 nucleotides are TGTGCCAGCAGCTTTAATAGCGGGAAAGAGACCCAGTACTTC.

This clone was seen only a few times. This chain uses TRBV12-5 with TRBJ1-1; 8 nucleotides match TRBD1. J was trimmed by 11 bases and V by 1 base; bases with no gene match: 3. This CDR3 region has 12 residues. The germline V gene encodes CDR1 LGHNT and CDR2 FRNRAP. The DNA for the CDR3 is TGTGCTAGTGGTTTGGGGACAGGGCGGGCTTTCTTT. This codes for CASGLGTGRAFF.

The chain uses TRBV18 and TRBJ2-1; perhaps TRBD2 as D (5 bases). This CDR3 has 15 amino acids. Germline-derived CDR1 and CDR2 are KGHSH and LQKENI. Trimming shortened V by 5 bases and J by 1 base, and 12 bases separated the two germline ends. CDR3 amino acids: CASSALGSSYNEQFF. DNA for the CDR3: TGTGCCAGCTCAGCTTTGGGGAGTTCCTACAATGAGCAGTTCTTC.

This rearrangement joins TRBV6-1 to TRBJ1-2; TRBD1 might be the D (5 bases). From germline, CDR1 is MNHNS and CDR2 SASEGT. The CDR3 has 15 residues. V dropped 3 bases and J dropped 4 bases, with 15 bases sitting between them. CDR3 amino acids: CASSDDGGLPYGYTF. CDR3 coding DNA: TGTGCCAGCAGTGACGACGGGGGACTTCCCTATGGCTACACCTTC.

This chain connects TRBV7-2 to TRBJ1-1; 8 nucleotides agree with TRBD1. J lost 4 bases, V lost 5 bases, and 6 bases had no gene match. Germline lookup yields CDR1 SGHTA and CDR2 FQGNSA. This CDR3 comprises 14 residues. The CDR3 loop reads CASSPQGAATEAFF. Here the CDR3 DNA reads TGTGCCAGCAGCCCCCAGGGGGCGGCCACTGAAGCTTTCTTT.

With respect to this clone: One end of the junction fails to match germline, which may point to a read error. The CDR3 DNA follows: TGTGCCAGCAGCTTATGGGGCGGAGGACTCACAGATACGCAATATTTT. Its protein is CASSLWGGGLTDTQYF. The V call is TRBV7-9, the J call TRBJ2-3, with D perhaps TRBD1 or TRBD2 (5 bases each). The germline gives CDR1 SEHNR, CDR2 FQNEAQ (reference sequence). There are 16 residues in the CDR3.

V is TRBV5-4 and J is TRBJ2-5, with a possible D match to TRBD2 (7 bases). In germline, CDR1 is SGHNT, CDR2 YYREEE (reference sequence). The length of the CDR3 is 15 residues. Deletions cut 4 bases from V and 1 base from J, with 14 bases between. CDR3 bases: TGTGCCAGCAGCCGGGAGGTGGGGGCCCAAGAGACCCAGTACTTC. Its protein is CASSREVGAQETQYF.

Comments on this clone: The germline gene is not matched at one end of the junction; a read error may be the cause. The V call is TRBV18, the J call TRBJ1-1; D remains unclear. Germline V gene data show CDR1 as KGHSH and CDR2 as LQKENI. CDR3 size: 15 residues. The CDR3 region has the DNA TGTGCCAGTTCACCCAACCGGGCCTCGAACACTGAAGCTTTCTTT. Translating gives CASSPNRASNTEAFF. Full variable domain (rest looked up from reference TRBV18 and TRBJ1-1): NAGVMQNPRHLVRRRGQEARLRCSPMKGHSHVYWYRQLPEEGLKFMVYLQKENIIDESGMPKERFSAEFPKEGPSILRIQQVVRGDSAAYFCASSPNRASNTEAFFGQGTRLTVV.

This chain uses TRBV7-9 with TRBJ2-7; 11 bases fit TRBD2. The junction had 13 bases not matched to a gene; V was cut back by 1 base and J by 2 bases. CDR1 is SEHNR and CDR2 is FQNEAQ in the germline V gene (reference sequence). The CDR3 is made up of 19 amino acids. In DNA, the CDR3 is TGTGCCAGCAGCTTAGGTAAAGGAGCGGGACTAGCGGCTCCCTACGAGCAGTACTTC. Its protein product is CASSLGKGAGLAAPYEQYF.

The chain recombines TRBV18 with TRBJ1-1; perhaps TRBD1 as D (5 bases). The germline gives CDR1 KGHSH, CDR2 LQKENI. This CDR3 spans 15 amino acids. Between the trimmed V and J ends, which lost 3 bases and 3 bases, there was a span of 14 bases. The CDR3 region is CASSPGPGSDTEAFF. The CDR3 DNA is TGTGCCAGCTCACCGGGTCCAGGGTCGGACACTGAAGCTTTCTTT.

V usage is TRBV9 and J usage is TRBJ2-1; D is unresolved. Looked up from germline, CDR1 is SGDLS and CDR2 is YYNGEE. V lost 3 bases, J lost 0 bases, and 10 bases lay in between. The CDR3 is 15 amino acids. The CDR3, as DNA: TGTGCCAGCAGCGCCCGGACGGACTCCTACAATGAGCAGTTCTTC. It yields the protein CASSARTDSYNEQFF.

The rearrangement joins TRBV28 to TRBJ1-5, with a tentative D call TRBD1 (6 bases). From germline, CDR1 is MDHEN and CDR2 SYDVKM. The CDR3 consists of 15 residues. The V and J ends lost 3 bases and 4 bases respectively, with 13 bases between them. The CDR3 protein is CASSFPGQTNQPQHF. The CDR3 nucleotides are TGTGCCAGCAGTTTCCCAGGACAGACTAATCAGCCCCAGCATTTT.

The rearrangement joins TRBV4-3 to TRBJ2-4; weak D call: TRBD2 (6 bases). Trimming took 1 base from V and 3 from J, leaving 10 bases between them. This CDR3 region has 15 residues. Germline CDR1 is LGHNA and CDR2 is YSLEER. CDR3 sequence (DNA): TGCGCCAGCAGCCAAGGACTAGTGGGCAAAAACATTCAGTACTTC. It encodes CASSQGLVGKNIQYF.

The chain links TRBV10-3 to TRBJ2-1; 7 bases align to TRBD2. With V trimmed by 0 bases and J by 10 bases, 12 bases remained unmatched. The CDR3 sequence is 16 residues long. Germline V gives CDR1 ENHRY, CDR2 SYGVKD. The CDR3 DNA reads TGTGCCATCAGTGAGTCAATCGGGAGGCTCGCCGGGGAGCAGTTCTTC. Translating it yields CAISESIGRLAGEQFF.

The chain combines TRBV14 with TRBJ1-1; D not resolved. V was shortened by 0 bases and J by 3 bases, with 11 bases between the two germline ends. From germline, CDR1 is SGHDN and CDR2 FVKESK. This CDR3 is built from 15 residues. The CDR3 DNA reads TGTGCCAGCAGCCAAGACCCGGGGTGGGACACTGAAGCTTTCTTT. Its translation is CASSQDPGWDTEAFF.

In its sample, this clone was seen once. The J gene is TRBJ2-2, the V gene TRBV6-5, with D perhaps given as TRBD1 or TRBD2 (6 bases each). Germline V gene sequence: CDR1 MNHEY, CDR2 SVGAGI. The CDR3 is 15 amino acids. V was shortened by 5 bases and J by 7 bases, with 17 bases between the two germline ends. The CDR3 region is CASSPVGGIGGELFF. DNA for the CDR3: TGTGCCAGCAGTCCAGTGGGGGGCATTGGCGGGGAGCTGTTTTTT.